This T cell receptor (beta chain) was profiled in a study of response to subunit inactivated influenza vaccine. Study observations and caveats: Researchers suggested that each seasonal influenza vaccination recruits few new T cells.

MiXCR, run by TCRdb on the RT-PCR reads, gives a single entry per CDR3 protein. This table holds about 500,000 distinct CDR3 sequences, 16% found once. V lost 4 bases to trimming and J lost 0 bases, with 15 bases between them. This CDR3 has 16 residues. CDR1 is SGHTA and CDR2 is FQGNSA in the germline V gene. This clonotype has only a few counts. No antigen is known for it. The clonotype comes from a man aged 50-75 years who received an inactivated influenza vaccine. The sequencing here drew on CD4+ T cells sorted from PBMCs, taken around 25 months after vaccination. The rearrangement uses TRBV7-2 and TRBJ2-5; D is perhaps TRBD1 (5 bases). The CDR3 loop reads CASSSRRTSDQETQYF. The CDR3 region has the DNA TGTGCCAGCAGCTCCCGAAGGACAAGCGACCAAGAGACCCAGTACTTC.